What follows are 18 T cell receptor beta chains derived from one specimen sequenced in a study of CD8 T cells in ankylosing spondylitis. MiXCR was run by TCRdb on the 5' RACE reads, yielding one entry per CDR3 protein. The table has about 36,000 distinct CDR3 sequences, about 6% seen once. Sample: blood, either unsorted or a sorted T cell fraction (not recorded which). These receptors all stem from a male donor with ankylosing spondylitis or in good health (not recorded which).

This clonotype was seen repeatedly, ten times or more. V is TRBV5-1 and J is TRBJ2-2, with unresolved D. In germline, CDR1 is SGHRS, CDR2 YFSETQ. Trimming cost V 0 bases and J 2 bases, with 8 bases left between them. The CDR3 extends over 15 amino acids. The CDR3 nucleotides read TGCGCCAGCAGCTTGGGAATCGTAAACACCGGGGAGCTGTTTTTT. Protein: CASSLGIVNTGELFF.

V gene TRBV12-5 combines with J gene TRBJ2-2, with D tentatively TRBD1 (5 bases). V was trimmed by 4 bases and J by 5 bases, leaving 23 bases between them. The length of the CDR3 is 18 residues. The germline V gene has CDR1 LGHNT and CDR2 FRNRAP. DNA for the CDR3: TGTGCTAGTGGTTCGGTACTGAAGGGGAACAGCTTAACCGGGGAGCTGTTTTTT. Amino acids: CASGSVLKGNSLTGELFF.

This clonotype was detected many times. The rearrangement uses TRBV18 and TRBJ2-7; 8 nucleotides align to TRBD1. Per the germline V gene, CDR1 is KGHSH and CDR2 is LQKENI. The trim removed 3 bases at V and 5 bases at J, leaving 9 bases unmatched. CDR3 length: 15 amino acids. The CDR3 region has the DNA TGTGCCAGCTCACCGCTAGGACAGGGAACGCACGAGCAGTACTTC. Residues: CASSPLGQGTHEQYF.

This clonotype was counted ten times or more. This chain connects TRBV27 to TRBJ2-7; TRBD1 agrees at 7 bases. Trimming cost V 10 bases and J 5 bases; bases outside gene matches: 8. The CDR3 has 12 residues. Germline V lookup: CDR1 MNHEY, CDR2 SMNVEV (reference sequence). CDR3 region: CATKTGPHEQYF. CDR3 sequence (DNA): TGTGCCACTAAGACAGGGCCCCACGAGCAGTACTTC.

This clonotype has ten or more counts. This chain connects TRBV30 to TRBJ1-5; no reliable D call. The CDR3 is made up of 14 amino acids. V lost 7 bases and J 0 bases, leaving 13 bases between the germline ends. The germline CDR1 and CDR2 sequences are GTSNPN and SVGIG (reference sequence). The CDR3 DNA sequence: TGTGCCTTAAATCAGAAGGCTAGCAATCAGCCCCAGCATTTT. This codes for CALNQKASNQPQHF.

This clonotype came up many times. This chain uses TRBV20-1 with TRBJ2-7, with a tentative D call TRBD1 (5 bases). Trimming cost V 1 base and J 3 bases, with 13 bases left between them. The CDR3 loop spans 14 amino acids. CDR1 and CDR2 (germline): DFQATT, SNEGSKA (reference sequence). CDR3 in DNA: TGCAGTGCTAGAGCTCAGGGTTATCTCTACGAGCAGTACTTC. Translation gives CSARAQGYLYEQYF.

This clonotype has ten or more counts. The gene calls are TRBV20-1 and TRBJ2-1, with 10 bases matching TRBD1. Germline V gives CDR1 DFQATT, CDR2 SNEGSKA (reference sequence). The V gene end was trimmed by 0 bases and the J gene end by 4 bases; junction bases not matched to a gene: 3. The CDR3 sequence is 15 residues long. The CDR3 spells CSARDWGQGYNEQFF. The CDR3 DNA reads TGCAGTGCTAGAGATTGGGGACAGGGGTACAATGAGCAGTTCTTC.

There are many counts of this clonotype. This sequence joins TRBV5-1 and TRBJ2-1, with TRBD2 identical over 8 bases. Germline V gives CDR1 SGHRS, CDR2 YFSETQ. V lost 4 bases, J lost 8 bases, and 14 bases stayed unmatched. CDR3 size: 16 residues. The CDR3 DNA follows: TGCGCCAGCAGCCATCCCCCGGGGGGGGCCCGGGATGAGCAGTTCTTC. Translated: CASSHPPGGARDEQFF.

This clonotype was counted at least ten times. The chain uses TRBV27 and TRBJ2-1; 11 bases are shared with TRBD2. Germline V gene lookup returns CDR1 MNHEY and CDR2 SMNVEV (reference sequence). The CDR3 sequence is 17 residues long. The trim removed 2 bases at V and 7 bases at J, leaving 10 bases unmatched. The CDR3: CASSLRALAGATNEQFF. Here the CDR3 DNA reads TGTGCCAGCAGTTTAAGGGCACTAGCGGGAGCGACGAATGAGCAGTTCTTC.

This clonotype appeared many times. The J gene is TRBJ1-2, the V gene TRBV5-1; D is ambiguous. Per germline, CDR1 SGHRS and CDR2 YFSETQ. The CDR3 extends over 15 amino acids. The V gene lost 0 bases and the J gene lost 4 bases, with 13 bases spanning the gap. The DNA of the CDR3 is TGCGCCAGCAGCTTGGAGGCACAGTCCGTCTATGGCTACACCTTC. It is translated as CASSLEAQSVYGYTF.

This clonotype was observed many times. The chain employs TRBV12-3 or TRBV12-4 and TRBJ1-1; tentatively, D is TRBD1 (5 bases). V was clipped by 1 base and J by 4 bases, with 7 bases between them. The CDR3 extends over 13 amino acids. The CDR3 here is CASSLGGFTEAFF. The CDR3 nucleotides are TGTGCCAGCAGTTTAGGGGGGTTCACTGAAGCTTTCTTT.

This clonotype was detected many times. The rearrangement links TRBV28 to TRBJ2-3, with 7 bases identical to TRBD1. The germline CDR1 and CDR2 sequences are MDHEN and SYDVKM. The V segment lost 2 bases and the J segment 1 base; nucleotides outside the gene matches: 9. The CDR3 runs 17 residues. DNA of the CDR3: TGTGCCAGCAGTTTACCTCTGACAGGGACCCGCACAGATACGCAGTATTTT. Translated, it gives CASSLPLTGTRTDTQYF. Drawing the rest from reference TRBV28 and TRBJ2-3, the complete variable domain is DVKVTQSSRYLVKRTGEKVFLECVQDMDHENMFWYRQDPGLGLRLIYFSYDVKMKEKGDIPEGYSVSREKKERFSLILESASTNQTSMYLCASSLPLTGTRTDTQYFGPGTRLTVL.

This clonotype was seen many times. The chain employs TRBV6-5 and TRBJ2-3, with a weak D call TRBD2 (6 bases). The V gene lost 0 bases and the J gene lost 4 bases, with 11 bases spanning the gap. This CDR3 region has 15 residues. CDR1 MNHEY and CDR2 SVGAGI come from the germline V gene. The DNA of the CDR3 is TGTGCCAGCAGTTACTCCTTGGGGGGATCAGATACGCAGTATTTT. Protein: CASSYSLGGSDTQYF.

This clonotype turned up a few times. The V gene is TRBV9, the J gene TRBJ2-7, with 7 bases that match TRBD2. The V gene end was trimmed by 4 bases and the J gene end by 1 base; junction bases not matched to a gene: 8. This CDR3 is built from 15 residues. Germline V gives CDR1 SGDLS, CDR2 YYNGEE. CDR3 sequence: CASSLRWEGSYEQYF. The CDR3 nucleotides read TGTGCCAGCAGCCTCCGGTGGGAGGGTTCCTACGAGCAGTACTTC.

Many counts were recorded for this clonotype. CDR3 DNA sequence: TGCGCCAGCAGCTTTAGCCCAGGGGGCTCCTACGAGCAGTACTTC. It translates to CASSFSPGGSYEQYF. This chain joins TRBV5-1 and TRBJ2-7; 7 positions match TRBD1. Germline CDR1 reads SGHRS; CDR2 reads YFSETQ. The CDR3 runs to 15 residues. The V segment lost 2 bases and the J segment 0 bases; nucleotides outside the gene matches: 5.

Ten or more counts support this clonotype. This chain's CDR3 is CASSPTDSYPTNNEQFF. The DNA of the CDR3 is TGTGCCAGCAGTCCCACGGACTCTTATCCAACCAACAATGAGCAGTTCTTC. The chain uses TRBV12-3 or TRBV12-4 and TRBJ2-1, with a weak D call TRBD2 (5 bases). V was cut by 5 bases and J by 5 bases, with 22 bases left in between. CDR3 length: 17 amino acids.

The chain combines TRBV4-2 with TRBJ2-4; TRBD1 might be the D (5 bases). Between the trimmed V and J ends, which lost 4 bases and 1 base, there was a span of 14 bases. The CDR3 is made up of 16 amino acids. Germline assignment: CDR1 LGHNA and CDR2 YNFKEQ. The CDR3 loop reads CASSPPGMRAKNIQYF. DNA of the CDR3: TGTGCCAGCAGCCCCCCAGGGATGAGGGCCAAAAACATTCAGTACTTC.

The CDR3 nucleotides are TGCGCCAGCTCCCCCTTCATGGGAGGACGAGAGACCCAGTACTTC. Encoded protein: CASSPFMGGRETQYF. The V gene is TRBV4-3, the J gene TRBJ2-5; the D gene is possibly TRBD2 (6 bases). Trimming left V 8 bases short and J 4 bases short, with 20 bases between. This CDR3 has 15 residues. The germline V gene has CDR1 LGHNA and CDR2 YSLEER.